This T cell receptor beta chain was sequenced in a study of cytomegalovirus exposure and HLA in healthy donors listed by TCRdb under 2017. About the investigation overall: An earlier analysis of approximately 550 of the donors reported more than 250 Gb of sequence data and roughly 110 million unique TCR beta sequences from around 200 million T cells. To study patterns of TCR occurrence, a later analysis re-analyzed previously published TCR beta repertoires from around 670 donors and added high-resolution HLA genotyping. Genome-wide SNP genotypes for about 60% of the 666 donors were used in a later genetic analysis, which treated that subset as a discovery cohort. Besides the first cohort of around 670 subjects, a separate validation cohort made up of roughly 120 different subjects was used. About 5 DR-DQ haplotypes were handled as single units for association and clustering, since linkage in the cohort was strong. The number of typed donors differed by locus: about 629-630 for A, B, C, DRB1 and DQB1; 522 for DQA1; some 610 for DPA1; and 450 to 480 for DPB1. An early release that covered more than 550 HLA-typed donors contained about 290 gigabases of sequencing data and 75 million to 100 million unique TCR sequences. Using immunosequencing, the study profiled T cell repertoires from about 610 subjects and related those repertoires to cytomegalovirus serostatus. The genetic ancestry cluster associated with self-reported Caucasian donors included 65% to 90% of the 398 genotyped donors. Donor age, sex, ethnicity and CMV serostatus were compiled together with the repertoire data. To predict cytomegalovirus infection status, the study combined high-throughput TCR immunosequencing, statistical association of individual TCRs with disease status, and machine learning. Every discovery cohort repertoire had been produced on one sequencing platform. Rather than using new phenotypic data, the later analysis identified candidate immune exposures from TCR beta sequences and from how often those sequences occurred across donors. Among over 350 genotyped donors of the cohort, an average of approximately 230,000 unique TCR beta nucleotide sequences were sequenced per donor, around a sixth of them non-productive. Both class I and class II loci were covered by HLA typing, at four-digit resolution. In an earlier analysis of about 590 of the donors, high-throughput TCR beta sequencing was used to judge whether each TCR beta V gene segment behaved as functional or pseudogenic. The aim of the study was to test whether cataloging public T cell receptors could identify signatures of past pathogen exposure.

The research as a whole found: According to a later analysis, TCR association rates differed among HLA loci, with DRB1 alleles showing the most associated TCRs and HLA-C alleles showing the fewest. About 15 rarely observed V segments, including chromosome 9 orphons, were excluded from the earlier analysis of approximately 500 of the donors because counts were too low. While some public TCRs were present in many individuals, most TCR sequences turned up only very rarely across donors. The authors suggested that the approach could potentially be generalized to other disease states and immunological phenotypes. The 87-base-pair reads could not distinguish some IMGT-functional V segments, including TRBV6-2 and TRBV6-3, so those segments were excluded. Presence/absence analyses assumed roughly uniform sequencing depth across donors, an assumption that may not hold. Specific HLA alleles were associated with 16,951 TCR beta sequences at a false discovery rate of 0.05 in a later analysis. A later analysis found that HLA-associated TCR beta chains were more clonally expanded and had lower generation probabilities than equally common non-associated chains. Immune exposure information for the cohort was limited to CMV serostatus. The study listed over 150 TCR beta chains as associated with cytomegalovirus. In a later analysis, several top co-occurrence clusters were reported to appear linked to parvovirus B19, influenza, CMV and Epstein-Barr virus. HLA typing was unavailable for some donors at each locus, so association tests used only the typed subset. In an earlier analysis of around 500 of the donors, most TCR beta V segments appeared in productive rearrangements about 90% or about 30% of the time, broadly matching IMGT annotations. Most CMV-associated TCR beta chains appeared to be HLA-restricted in a later analysis, and the HLA associations seemed to be driven largely by CMV exposure. V-gene and J-gene trimming of TCR beta chains was associated with a missense DCLRE1C variant in a later genetic analysis, and the association was replicated in an independent cohort. Linkage disequilibrium might explain the correlated functional status among segregating V segments, but an unknown experimental factor could not be ruled out. When HLA alleles, especially DR and DQ, strongly co-occurred, TCR associations were difficult to assign to individual alleles. A further reported finding was that TCR beta sequences accurately predicted the HLA-A and HLA-B alleles for most subjects in the first cohort. The classifier was reported to diagnose cytomegalovirus status with high specificity and sensitivity in both the original cohort and the validation cohort. This cohort had only TCR beta chains sequenced, and the lack of alpha or paired-chain data limited which features could be detected. A few of the identified cytomegalovirus-associated TCR beta chains were confirmed in vitro to be specific for cytomegalovirus antigens. According to a later genetic analysis, donors in an Asian-associated ancestry cluster had fewer N-insertions in productive TCRs than the approximately 670-donor mean. The sequencing pipeline was judged likely to have produced a cluster of highly shared sequence variants as a technical artifact.

On this clone itself: Its antigen is not yet known. A read error may produce the germline difference seen at one junction end.

The library was built by means of the immunoSEQ multiplex PCR assay. For the multiplex PCR, a mixture combining 60 forward primers for TCR Vbeta segments and 13 reverse primers for TCR Jbeta segments was used. The CDR3 region of rearranged TCR beta genes was amplified from genomic DNA by a multiplex PCR assay. On the Illumina HiSeq System, the amplified TCR beta libraries were sequenced as 87-base-pair reads. In the original analysis: A later analysis tallied roughly 78 million unique TCR beta chains across the 700 or so repertoires, and some 12 million of those chains were shared by two or more donors. A nearest-neighbor algorithm error-corrected the raw reads and collapsed the reads into unique sequences, merging closely related sequences to remove PCR and sequencing errors. V, D and J gene segments were assigned by aligning CDR3 sequences to IMGT reference sequences. For a sequence to be retained, a match of at least six nucleotides to both a V gene segment and a J gene segment was required. Rearrangements were called productive when the CDR3 lacked stop codons and stayed in frame with V and J; all others were non-productive. Following IMGT convention, CDR3 was defined as the stretch from the second conserved V-encoded cysteine up to the conserved J-encoded phenylalanine. The earlier analysis of 587 of the donors excluded sequences that lacked an unambiguous match to a single V gene segment. An earlier analysis of several hundred of the donors called V segments functional above 56.7% productive rearrangements and segregating when the between-donor standard deviation exceeded 5%. To diagnose cytomegalovirus status from the catalog of TCR beta chain sequences, a statistical classification framework was built. In a later analysis, V and J genes were assigned by comparing TCR nucleotide sequences against IMGT/GENE-DB human TR gene sequences. Using the TCRdist pipeline, a later analysis assigned CDR3 sequences along with most-parsimonious VDJ recombination scenarios. A later analysis defined each TCR beta chain by its CDR3 amino acid sequence plus V-gene family, and excluded reads lacking a unique V-gene family. To address suspected cross-contamination and a sequencing artifact, a later analysis removed around 590 highly shared, low-generation-probability nucleotide sequences. In a later analysis, a clonal expansion index for each public chain was calculated from normalized within-repertoire ranks of inferred template counts. In a later analysis, generation probabilities were computed with a VDJ recombination model fitted to out-of-frame rearrangements, and the resulting probabilities were checked against IGoR. Hypergeometric tests were used in a later analysis to score TCR-TCR, TCR-HLA and TCR-CMV co-occurrence, with a repertoire-size bias correction applied to the TCR pairs. False discovery rates were estimated in a later analysis by permuting HLA or CMV assignments 20 times. In a later analysis, co-occurring TCRs were grouped using DBSCAN, with TCRdist sequence similarity added in when clustering inside HLA-allele-positive subsets. Co-occurrence clustering excluded repertoires with fewer than 30,000 or more than 120,000 public chains, plus five with anomalous nucleotide sharing. The table comes from immuneACCESS by way of TCRdb, which keeps in-frame sequences with V and J called. Part of the clones is missing from these tables; in studies checked, under half for an unresolved V gene and the rest for unknown reasons. That table is the source of V, J and clone size, and D and trimming were worked out from the DNA. The table for this sample lists about 190,000 clones; 65% to 85% of them were counted only once. Together, the top ten hold 1.6% of the sample.

From a lookup of the germline V gene, CDR1 and CDR2 are MNHNS and SASEGT. Inclusive of the bounding cysteine and phenylalanine, the CDR3 is 11 residues long. The retained sequence is limited to the CDR3, 33 bases, with the frame set at the first base. The cohort consisted of 666 healthy bone marrow donors. All cohort members were sampled while nominally healthy, although unrecorded immune exposures were likely present. The donor tested CMV seronegative and was one of the 352 seronegative cohort members. Every donor gave a peripheral blood sample, and the peripheral blood mononuclear cells from that sample were used for TCR beta sequencing. The Qiagen DNeasy Blood Extraction Kit was used to extract genomic DNA from the blood cell samples.

Sequences were obtained from PBMCs. The receptor was isolated from a woman younger than 35 in good health and CMV-seronegative. The rearranged segments are TRBV6-1 and TRBJ1-2; the D gene assignment is ambiguous. This receptor carries the CDR3 CASSEGSGSSF. The sequenced DNA is TGTGCCAGCAGTGAAGGCTCGGGGTCCTCCTTC.